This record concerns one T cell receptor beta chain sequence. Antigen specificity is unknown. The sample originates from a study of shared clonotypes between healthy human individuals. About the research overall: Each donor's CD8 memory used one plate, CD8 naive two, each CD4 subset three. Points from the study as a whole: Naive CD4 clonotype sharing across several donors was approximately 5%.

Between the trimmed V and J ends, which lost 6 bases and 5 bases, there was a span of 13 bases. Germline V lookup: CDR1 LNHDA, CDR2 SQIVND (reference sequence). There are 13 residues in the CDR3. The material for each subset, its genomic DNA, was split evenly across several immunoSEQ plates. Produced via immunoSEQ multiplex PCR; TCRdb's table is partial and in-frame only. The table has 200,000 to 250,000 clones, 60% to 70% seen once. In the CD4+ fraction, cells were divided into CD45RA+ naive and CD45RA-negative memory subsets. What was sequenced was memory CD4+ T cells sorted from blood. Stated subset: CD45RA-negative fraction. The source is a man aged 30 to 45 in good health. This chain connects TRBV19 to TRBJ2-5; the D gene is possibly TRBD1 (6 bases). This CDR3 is CASRNRVGETQYF. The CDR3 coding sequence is TGTGCCAGTAGGAACAGGGTCGGGGAGACCCAGTACTTC.